What follows are 7 T cell receptor beta chains derived from one specimen sequenced in a study of T cell repertoires in cytomegalovirus infection. MiXCR, applied by TCRdb to the reads, yields one record per CDR3 protein. The sample lists a few hundred thousand distinct CDR3 sequences; over 7.5% were seen once. Input material: PBMCs. These receptor sequences come from a human donor in good health (CMV status not recorded). Some clones in this sample may be carry-over from other donors' samples.

This clonotype was detected ten times or more. The chain uses TRBV7-2 and TRBJ1-5, with D tentatively TRBD1 (6 bases). Germline V gene data show CDR1 as SGHTA and CDR2 as FQGNSA. V was cut by 5 bases and J by 1 base, with 15 bases left in between. There are 16 residues in the CDR3. The CDR3 nucleotides read TGTGCCAGCAGCCTTCCGGGACATATGAGCAATCAGCCCCAGCATTTT. It yields the protein CASSLPGHMSNQPQHF.

This clonotype has a count of ten or more. V and J are TRBV7-2 and TRBJ1-1; 9 bases are shared with TRBD1. This CDR3 region has 14 residues. The germline V gene encodes CDR1 SGHTA and CDR2 FQGNSA. V was pared by 6 bases and J by 2 bases, with 4 bases of the junction left unmatched. The CDR3 is CASSPGQGNTEAFF. The CDR3 coding sequence is TGTGCCAGCAGTCCGGGACAGGGAAACACTGAAGCTTTCTTT. Variable domain in full (rest from reference TRBV7-2 and TRBJ1-1): GAGVSQSPSNKVTEKGKDVELRCDPISGHTALYWYRQSLGQGLEFLIYFQGNSAPDKSGLPSDRFSAERTGGSVSTLTIQRTQQEDSAVYLCASSPGQGNTEAFFGQGTRLTVV.

This clonotype was seen many times. The chain couples TRBV7-2 to TRBJ1-1, with D perhaps matching TRBD1 (6 bases). The CDR3 covers 13 residues. Trimming shortened V by 8 bases and J by 4 bases, and 14 bases separated the two germline ends. The germline gives CDR1 SGHTA, CDR2 FQGNSA. The CDR3 DNA reads TGTGCCAGCGGACTACAGGGAGGCACTGAAGCTTTCTTT. It is translated as CASGLQGGTEAFF.

This chain links TRBV2 with TRBJ2-1, with TRBD2 identical over 10 bases. Germline V CDR1 and CDR2: SNHLY, FYNNEI. The CDR3 spans 14 residues. V lost 7 bases, J lost 5 bases, and 5 bases stayed unmatched. The DNA for the CDR3 is TGTGCCAGCATGTCTAGCGGGGGTGACAATGAGCAGTTCTTC. As protein: CASMSSGGDNEQFF.

This clonotype showed up many times. The chain uses TRBV10-3 and TRBJ1-1; D is uncertain. Trimming pared 6 bases from V and 0 bases from J, leaving 17 bases between. This CDR3 contains 16 residues. CDR1 and CDR2 from the germline V gene are ENHRY and SYGVKD. The CDR3 loop reads CAISATHAGMNTEAFF. CDR3 nucleotides: TGTGCCATCAGCGCTACCCACGCGGGCATGAACACTGAAGCTTTCTTT.

A note on this clonotype: It may be a read error: a sequence one base away is much more abundant. This rearrangement joins TRBV7-6 to TRBJ1-6; TRBD1 matches 7 bases. Unmatched junction bases numbered 10, after V lost 8 bases and J lost 6 bases. Germline V CDR1 and CDR2: SGHVS, FNYEAQ. There are 15 residues in the CDR3. CDR3 DNA sequence: TGTGCCAGCGGCTCCACAGGGGCGAGTAATTCACCCCTCCACTTT. Amino acids: CASGSTGASNSPLHF.

This sequence joins TRBV12-3 or TRBV12-4 and TRBJ1-4, with 7 nucleotides matching TRBD1. The CDR3 is 15 residues long. The V segment lost 3 bases and the J segment 6 bases; nucleotides outside the gene matches: 7. CDR3 in DNA: TGTGCCAGCAGTTTGATGACAGGGCGGCATGAAAAACTGTTTTTT. It specifies CASSLMTGRHEKLFF.